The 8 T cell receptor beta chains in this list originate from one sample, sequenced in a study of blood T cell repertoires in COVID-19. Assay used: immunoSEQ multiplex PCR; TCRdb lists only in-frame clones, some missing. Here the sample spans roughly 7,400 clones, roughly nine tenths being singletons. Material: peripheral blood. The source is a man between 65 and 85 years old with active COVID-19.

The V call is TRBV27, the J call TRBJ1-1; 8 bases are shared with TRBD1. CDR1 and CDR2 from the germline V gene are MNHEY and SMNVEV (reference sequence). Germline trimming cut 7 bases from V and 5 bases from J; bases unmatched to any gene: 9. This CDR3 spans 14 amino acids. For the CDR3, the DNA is TGTGCCAGCAAAGGGGGCAGGGGGCAGACTGAAGCTTTCTTT. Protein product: CASKGGRGQTEAFF.

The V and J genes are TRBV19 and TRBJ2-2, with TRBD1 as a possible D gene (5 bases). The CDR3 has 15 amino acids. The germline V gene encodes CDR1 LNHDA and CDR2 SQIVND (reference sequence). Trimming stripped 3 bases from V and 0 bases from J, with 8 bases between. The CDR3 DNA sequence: TGTGCCAGTAGTATGGGGCAGACGAACACCGGGGAGCTGTTTTTT. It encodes CASSMGQTNTGELFF.

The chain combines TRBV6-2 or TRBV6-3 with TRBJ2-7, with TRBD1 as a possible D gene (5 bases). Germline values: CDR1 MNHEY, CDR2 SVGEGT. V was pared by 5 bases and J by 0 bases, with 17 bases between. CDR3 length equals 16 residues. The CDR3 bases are TGTGCCAGCAGTACCAACCCGACAGCGACCTCCTACGAGCAGTACTTC. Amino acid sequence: CASSTNPTATSYEQYF.

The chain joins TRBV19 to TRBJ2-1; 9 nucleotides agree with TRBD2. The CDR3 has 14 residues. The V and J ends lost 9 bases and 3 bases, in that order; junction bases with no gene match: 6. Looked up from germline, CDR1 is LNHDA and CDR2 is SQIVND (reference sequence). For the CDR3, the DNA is TGTGCCAGCTCATTAGCGGGGGACTACAATGAGCAGTTCTTC. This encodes CASSLAGDYNEQFF.

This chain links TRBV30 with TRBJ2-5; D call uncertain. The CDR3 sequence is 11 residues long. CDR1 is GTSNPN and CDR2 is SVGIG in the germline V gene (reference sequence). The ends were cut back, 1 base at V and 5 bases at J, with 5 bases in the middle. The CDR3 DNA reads TGTGCCTGGAGTGAGAGGGAGACCCAGTACTTC. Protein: CAWSERETQYF. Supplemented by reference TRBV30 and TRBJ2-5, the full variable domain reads SQTIHQWPATLVQPVGSPLSLECTVEGTSNPNLYWYRQAAGRGLQLLFYSVGIGQISSEVPQNLSASRPQDRQFILSSKKLLLSDSGFYLCAWSERETQYFGPGTRLLVL.

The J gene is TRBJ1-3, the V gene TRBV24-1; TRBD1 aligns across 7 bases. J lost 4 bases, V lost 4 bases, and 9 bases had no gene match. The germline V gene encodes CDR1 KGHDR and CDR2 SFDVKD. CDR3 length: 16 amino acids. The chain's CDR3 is CATSESLTGLGNTIYF. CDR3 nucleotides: TGTGCCACCAGTGAATCCCTGACAGGGTTGGGAAACACCATATATTTT.

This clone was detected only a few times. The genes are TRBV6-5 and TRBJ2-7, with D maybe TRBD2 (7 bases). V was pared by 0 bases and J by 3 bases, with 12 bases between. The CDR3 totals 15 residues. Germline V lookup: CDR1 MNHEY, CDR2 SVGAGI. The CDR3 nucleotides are TGTGCCAGCAGTTACTCGGCGGGGGCGTACTACGAGCAGTACTTC. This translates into CASSYSAGAYYEQYF.

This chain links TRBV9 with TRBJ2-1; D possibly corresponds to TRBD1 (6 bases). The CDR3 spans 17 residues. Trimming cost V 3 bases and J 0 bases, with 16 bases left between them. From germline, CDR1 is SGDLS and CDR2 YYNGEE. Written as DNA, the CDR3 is TGTGCCAGCAGCGCCTCATACCAGGACAGCTCCTACAATGAGCAGTTCTTC. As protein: CASSASYQDSSYNEQFF.